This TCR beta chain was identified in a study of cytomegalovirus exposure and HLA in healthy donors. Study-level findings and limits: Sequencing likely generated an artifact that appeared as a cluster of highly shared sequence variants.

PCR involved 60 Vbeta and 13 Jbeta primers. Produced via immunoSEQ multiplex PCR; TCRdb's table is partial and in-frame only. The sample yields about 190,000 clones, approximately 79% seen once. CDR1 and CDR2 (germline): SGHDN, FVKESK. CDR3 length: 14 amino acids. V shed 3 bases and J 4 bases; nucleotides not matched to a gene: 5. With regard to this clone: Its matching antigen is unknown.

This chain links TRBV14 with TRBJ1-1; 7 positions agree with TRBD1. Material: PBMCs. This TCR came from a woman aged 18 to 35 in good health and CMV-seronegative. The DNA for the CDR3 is TGTGCCAGCAGCCAGACAGGGTTTTTCACTGAAGCTTTCTTT. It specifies CASSQTGFFTEAFF.